A single sample gave rise to the 17 T cell receptor beta chains below, sequenced in a study of T-cell memory formation after mild COVID-19 (dated by TCRdb to the early 2020s). Library method: 5' RACE. The sequencer was an Illumina NovaSeq 6000. TCRdb took the public reads, trimmed them with fastp at Q25, ran MiXCR for clone calling and kept in-frame beta chains. Rows are unified per CDR3 protein, each entry keeping the most common DNA and genes. The sample yields 150,000 to 200,000 distinct CDR3 sequences; about an eighth were counted once. Together, the top ten hold approximately 3.4% of the sample. The sample comprised PBMCs or a T cell subset sorted from them (not recorded which). The receptors originated from a man between 18 and 29 years old who had mild COVID-19 (a few samples of this study predate the infection). The sample titles of this study are shuffled in the database, so cell type and time point are left out; the donor was told from shared clones.

The J gene is TRBJ1-6, the V gene TRBV10-3; possibly TRBD1 for D (5 bases). V gave up 5 bases and J gave up 6 bases, with 11 bases separating them. This CDR3 spans 14 amino acids. Germline assignment: CDR1 ENHRY and CDR2 SYGVKD. CDR3 nucleotide sequence: TGTGCCATCAGTAGCAGGGTGGCTAATTCACCCCTCCACTTT. Translation: CAISSRVANSPLHF.

This clonotype has a handful of counts. V gene TRBV12-3 or TRBV12-4 combines with J gene TRBJ2-1; TRBD2 aligns across 15 bases. This CDR3 has 14 residues. J lost 9 bases, V lost 5 bases, and 2 bases had no gene match. The CDR3: CASSRTSGGAEQFF. DNA of the CDR3: TGTGCCAGCAGTCGGACTAGCGGGGGGGCTGAGCAGTTCTTC.

The genes are TRBV9 and TRBJ2-2, with D possibly TRBD2 on 5 matching bases. The CDR3 loop spans 15 amino acids. Germline CDR1 and CDR2: SGDLS and YYNGEE. Trimming pared 0 bases from V and 2 bases from J, leaving 8 bases between. The chain's CDR3 is CASSVDLANTGELFF. The CDR3 nucleotides are TGTGCCAGCAGCGTAGACCTAGCTAACACCGGGGAGCTGTTTTTT.

Comment on this clonotype: A much larger clone lies a single base off, so this may be a read error. The rearrangement joins TRBV5-1 to TRBJ2-3; no clear D gene. CDR1 SGHRS and CDR2 YFSETQ come from the germline V gene. The CDR3 is 17 amino acids. The V and J ends lost 3 bases and 7 bases respectively, with 24 bases between them. CDR3 protein: CASSSSVSGLDTYTQYF. The CDR3 DNA is TGCGCCAGCAGCTCAAGTGTTAGTGGCCTAGATACATATACGCAGTATTTT.

V is TRBV7-3 and J is TRBJ2-4; D gene unclear. The CDR3 length is 14 residues. Germline values: CDR1 SGHTA, CDR2 FQGTGA. The germline V and J ends were trimmed by 1 base and 8 bases, with 12 bases remaining between them. The DNA of the CDR3 is TGTGCCAGCAGCTTAATGGGCAGTCAGGACATTCAGTACTTC. Translated: CASSLMGSQDIQYF.

This clonotype was detected only a few times. V and J are TRBV2 and TRBJ1-5, with D possibly TRBD1 on 5 matching bases. CDR3 length equals 15 residues. The germline gives CDR1 SNHLY, CDR2 FYNNEI. Trimming pared 1 base from V and 2 bases from J, leaving 9 bases between. In DNA form, the CDR3 reads TGTGCCAGCAGTGAAGAGGGGTCGGGCAATCAGCCCCAGCATTTT. It is translated as CASSEEGSGNQPQHF.

The chain combines TRBV29-1 with TRBJ1-2; D may be TRBD1 (6 bases). The germline V gene encodes CDR1 SQVTM and CDR2 ANQGSEA. Trimming cost V 4 bases and J 1 base, with 13 bases left between them. This CDR3 has 14 residues. Written as DNA, the CDR3 is TGCAGCGTTGTCTCGGGGGCTGGTAACTATGGCTACACCTTC. Translating gives CSVVSGAGNYGYTF.

The V gene is TRBV12-3 or TRBV12-4, the J gene TRBJ1-2; no clear D. V gave up 6 bases and J gave up 3 bases, with 11 bases separating them. The CDR3 spans 13 residues. The CDR3 reads CASSHDRDYGYTF. CDR3 sequence (DNA): TGTGCCAGCAGCCATGACCGTGACTATGGCTACACCTTC.

The V call is TRBV5-6, the J call TRBJ1-5, with 7 bases lining up with TRBD1. Germline CDR1 SGHDT, CDR2 YYEEEE. With 3 bases clipped from V and 6 bases from J, the junction kept 3 bases outside the gene matches. There are 13 residues in the CDR3. CDR3 in amino acids: CASSSTGLQPQHF. CDR3 bases: TGTGCCAGCAGCTCGACAGGGCTTCAGCCCCAGCATTTT.

V and J are TRBV6-2 or TRBV6-3 and TRBJ2-3; D may be TRBD1 or TRBD2 (5 bases each). Trimming pared 0 bases from V and 7 bases from J, leaving 14 bases between. The CDR3 runs to 15 residues. Germline V gives CDR1 MNHEY, CDR2 SVGEGT. The CDR3 loop is CASSYSSGGTNTQYF. As DNA, the CDR3 is TGTGCCAGCAGTTACTCGAGTGGGGGAACGAATACGCAGTATTTT.

This clonotype occurred a few times. Sequence at one end of the junction differs from germline and may be a read error. The chain carries TRBV12-3 or TRBV12-4 and TRBJ2-3, with 10 bases matching TRBD2. This CDR3 spans 17 amino acids. The CDR3 spells CASSWEPGTSGTDTQYF. DNA of the CDR3: TGTGCCAGTAGTTGGGAACCTGGGACTAGCGGCACAGATACGCAGTATTTT.

This clonotype was picked up many times. The rearrangement joins TRBV5-6 to TRBJ2-3, with a possible D match to TRBD2 (6 bases). The CDR3 loop spans 13 amino acids. Trimming cost V 4 bases and J 8 bases, with 14 bases left between them. Per germline, CDR1 SGHDT and CDR2 YYEEEE. CDR3 nucleotides: TGTGCCAGCAGCCAGAGCGGGCTGGGTACGCAGTATTTT. Its translation: CASSQSGLGTQYF.

This chain uses TRBV3-1 with TRBJ1-4; 8 bases fit TRBD1. Losses at the gene ends were 0 bases for V and 7 bases for J; bases not matched to a gene: 7. CDR1 is LGHDT, CDR2 YNNKEL, per germline (reference sequence). This CDR3 has 16 amino acids. In DNA form, the CDR3 reads TGTGCCAGCAGCCAAGAATCGGACAGGGCAAGTGAAAAACTGTTTTTT. This encodes CASSQESDRASEKLFF. Together with reference TRBV3-1 and TRBJ1-4, the CDR3 gives the full variable domain: DTAVSQTPKYLVTQMGNDKSIKCEQNLGHDTMYWYKQDSKKFLKIMFSYNNKELIINETVPNRFSPKSPDKAHLNLHINSLELGDSAVYFCASSQESDRASEKLFFGSGTQLSVL.

This chain connects TRBV29-1 to TRBJ1-1, with D tentatively TRBD1 (6 bases). Germline CDR1 and CDR2: SQVTM and ANQGSEA. V lost 7 bases and J lost 11, with 20 bases in between. The CDR3 covers 12 residues. The CDR3: CSGQGGGGAAFF. The CDR3 nucleotides are TGCAGCGGTCAAGGGGGGGGCGGGGCCGCTTTCTTT. Complete variable domain (other parts from reference TRBV29-1 and TRBJ1-1): SAVISQKPSRDICQRGTSLTIQCQVDSQVTMMFWYRQQPGQSLTLIATANQGSEATYESGFVIDKFPISRPNLTFSTLTVSNMSPEDSSIYLCSGQGGGGAAFFGQGTRLTVV.

This clonotype occurred many times. The chain joins TRBV18 to TRBJ2-2, with TRBD1 matching 8 bases. The CDR3 totals 15 residues. The trim removed 5 bases at V and 5 bases at J, leaving 7 bases unmatched. CDR1 is KGHSH and CDR2 is LQKENI in the germline V gene. CDR3 sequence reads: CASSSGTGWTGELFF. The CDR3 DNA follows: TGTGCCAGCTCATCCGGGACAGGATGGACCGGGGAGCTGTTTTTT.

This chain links TRBV15 with TRBJ2-5; possibly TRBD2 for D (5 bases). The CDR3 runs 16 residues. Germline values: CDR1 LNHNV, CDR2 YYDKDF (reference sequence). Trimming shortened V by 0 bases and J by 1 base, and 12 bases separated the two germline ends. CDR3 region: CATSRDPRGSQETQYF. Here the CDR3 DNA reads TGTGCCACCAGCAGAGATCCCCGGGGATCCCAAGAGACCCAGTACTTC.

The chain joins TRBV6-1 to TRBJ2-7, with 8 bases matching TRBD1. The CDR3 extends over 15 amino acids. V was clipped by 6 bases and J by 2 bases; unmatched bases: 9. Germline CDR1 reads MNHNS; CDR2 reads SASEGT. The CDR3 spells CASSLSWDRTYEQYV. DNA for the CDR3: TGTGCCAGCAGCCTATCGTGGGACAGGACCTACGAGCAGTACGTC.